This T cell receptor (beta chain) was sequenced during a study of CD8+CD57+ T cells in acquired aplastic anemia. General study results and limits: Shared by patients and controls, 25 to 35 CD8+ CDR3s were abundant in patients.

To note about this clonotype: Its antigen is unidentified.

For CDR3 and TCR beta VDJ profiling, genomic DNA was the template used. Each CDR3 protein gets one entry after TCRdb re-called the reads with MiXCR. This repertoire shows 55,000 to 60,000 distinct CDR3 sequences, roughly three fifths found once; its top ten account for around 17%. V gave up 8 bases and J gave up 7 bases, with 24 bases separating them. The CDR3 is 15 residues long. Germline loops: CDR1 ENHRY, CDR2 SYGVKD. CD8+CD57+ cell expansion had been shown by flow cytometry in patients chosen for sequencing. Patients, without exception, had severe acquired aplastic anemia. This sequence originates from a human donor with aplastic anemia. This chain links TRBV10-3 with TRBJ2-7, with D tentatively TRBD1 (6 bases). Sequenced sample: sorted CD4+, CD8+, or CD8+CD57+ T cells (not recorded which) from PBMCs. As DNA, the CDR3 is TGTGCCATCGGAGATCCAGGGGTAGGGGCGGGTGAGCAGTACTTC. Translation gives CAIGDPGVGAGEQYF.